The clone carrying this T cell receptor (beta chain) was found many times. The data are from a study of early T cells in non-severe SARS-CoV-2 infection. Study overall: Whole-blood bulk RNA, unsorted, was sequenced, and chains were unpaired.

V dropped 3 bases and J dropped 2 bases, with 4 bases sitting between them. This CDR3 has 12 amino acids. CDR1 and CDR2 (germline): DFQATT, SNEGSKA (reference sequence). Separate cDNA molecules each had unique molecular identifiers attached to them. TCRdb re-derived calls from the 5' RACE reads in MiXCR, one entry per CDR3 protein. The sample holds around 79,000 distinct CDR3 sequences, roughly 10% seen once. Sequencing was performed on whole blood, taken at baseline. V usage is TRBV20-1 and J usage is TRBJ1-4; D gene ambiguous. The TCR was taken from an adult who was a healthcare worker with PCR-confirmed SARS-CoV-2 infection or an uninfected control (not recorded which). Here the CDR3 reads CSASSTNEKLFF. The CDR3 DNA reads as TGCAGTGCTAGTTCCACTAATGAAAAACTGTTTTTT.